The 32 T cell receptor beta chains in this list originate from one sample, sequenced in a study of tumor and adjacent non-tumor tissue in lung cancer. No cell sorting was done before RNA was extracted from the tissue. A modified ARM-PCR protocol with three rounds of nested PCR amplified TCRbeta. TCRdb re-called the multiplex PCR reads with MiXCR, one entry per CDR3 protein. The sample yields over 100,000 distinct CDR3 sequences, more than 70% seen once. The sample taken for sequencing was lung tumor tissue. The origin of the receptors is a woman aged 55 to 70 with non-small cell lung cancer.

V gene TRBV11-2 combines with J gene TRBJ2-7, with D maybe TRBD2 (5 bases). Germline CDR1 and CDR2: SGHAT and FQNNGV. V lost 6 bases and J lost 8, with 20 bases in between. This CDR3 spans 14 amino acids. The CDR3 is CASSLSTGIAKQYF. The DNA of the CDR3 is TGTGCCAGCAGTTTATCCACCGGGATAGCCAAGCAGTACTTC.

The table lists this clonotype with many counts. The gene calls are TRBV29-1 and TRBJ2-7, with D possibly being TRBD2 (5 bases). Germline V gene sequence: CDR1 SQVTM, CDR2 ANQGSEA. Trimming left V 4 bases short and J 3 bases short, with 22 bases between. The CDR3 contains 16 residues. The CDR3 DNA sequence: TGCAGCGTTGTTGGAGGTCGCCCGACGTCGCTCTACGAGCAGTACTTC. It specifies CSVVGGRPTSLYEQYF.

Of note for this clonotype: At one of its ends the junction is not consistent with the germline gene, which may arise from a read error. This chain joins TRBV4-3 and TRBJ2-6; possible D gene TRBD1, 6 bases. The CDR3 contains 16 residues. Per germline, CDR1 LGHNA and CDR2 YSLEER. The CDR3 region is CASTHLQGDGANVLTF. The CDR3 nucleotides read TGCGCCAGCACCCATCTACAGGGTGATGGGGCCAATGTCCTGACTTTC.

Concerning this clonotype itself: At one end, the junction sequence differs from germline, possibly due to a read error. The chain couples TRBV18 to TRBJ2-1; D is perhaps TRBD1 or TRBD2 (6 bases each). CDR1 and CDR2 from the germline V gene are KGHSH and LQKENI. The CDR3 is 16 residues long. Here the CDR3 reads CASPPKGEGGYNEQFF. Here the CDR3 DNA reads TGTGCCAGCCCACCAAAGGGGGAAGGAGGGTACAATGAGCAGTTCTTC. The full variable domain, completed using reference TRBV18 and TRBJ2-1, is NAGVMQNPRHLVRRRGQEARLRCSPMKGHSHVYWYRQLPEEGLKFMVYLQKENIIDESGMPKERFSAEFPKEGPSILRIQQVVRGDSAAYFCASPPKGEGGYNEQFFGPGTRLTVL.

A word on this clonotype: It is likely a read error, because the conserved phenylalanine at the end of the CDR3 is missing. V gene TRBV6-1 combines with J gene TRBJ2-1, with D perhaps TRBD2 (5 bases). Germline V lookup: CDR1 MNHNS, CDR2 SASEGT. The CDR3 contains 14 residues. Deletions cut 3 bases from V and 7 bases from J, with 13 bases between. CDR3 region: CASSERVRINEQFI. The DNA for the CDR3 is TGTGCCAGCAGTGAGAGGGTGCGGATAAATGAGCAGTTCATC.

A word on this clonotype: A junction boundary mismatches the germline segment, possibly from a read error. The chain uses TRBV11-2 and TRBJ1-2; D is perhaps TRBD1 (6 bases). The CDR3 covers 15 residues. Germline V gene lookup returns CDR1 SGHAT and CDR2 FQNNGV. Here the CDR3 reads CASSLVRGAGYGCTF. DNA of the CDR3: TGTGCCAGCAGCTTAGTTCGGGGGGCCGGATATGGCTGCACCTTC.

The J gene is TRBJ1-3, the V gene TRBV7-8; D unresolved. V lost 3 bases to trimming and J lost 4 bases, with 4 bases between them. There are 12 residues in the CDR3. The V gene's germline CDR1 is SGHVS and CDR2 FQNEAQ. The CDR3 is CASSFNGNTIYF. The CDR3 DNA is TGTGCCAGCAGCTTTAACGGAAACACCATATATTTT.

Regarding this clonotype: The CDR3 ends on some other residue instead of the conserved phenylalanine or tryptophan, so this is likely a read error. This chain connects TRBV6-2 or TRBV6-3 to TRBJ2-7; the D gene is possibly TRBD1 (6 bases). This CDR3 has 15 residues. The V gene lost 2 bases and the J gene lost 7 bases, with 18 bases spanning the gap. Germline V gene sequence: CDR1 MNHEY, CDR2 SVGEGT. CDR3 protein: CASSYVQGKVREQYL. CDR3 coding DNA: TGTGCCAGCAGTTACGTACAGGGTAAAGTTCGAGAGCAGTACTTA.

Of note for this clonotype: One end of the junction does not line up with germline, which may come from a read error. The chain recombines TRBV11-3 with TRBJ2-1; no definite D call. CDR3 length: 13 amino acids. CDR1 is SGHNT, CDR2 YENEEA, per germline. CDR3 bases: TGTGCCAGCAGCATAGGTGCCTACAATGAACAGTTCTTC. This codes for CASSIGAYNEQFF.

A note on this clonotype: The junction departs from the called germline gene at one end, perhaps through a read error. The chain employs TRBV11-1 and TRBJ2-3; D is possibly TRBD2 (5 bases). Germline-derived CDR1 and CDR2 are SGHAT and FQDESV (reference sequence). This CDR3 has 14 amino acids. This CDR3 reads CANSFEGTTDTQYF. The CDR3 DNA follows: TGTGCCAACAGCTTTGAGGGTACCACAGATACGCAGTATTTC.

A word on this clonotype: An end of the junction differs from the germline gene, which may be a read error. The chain uses TRBV24-1 and TRBJ2-3; D unclear. The length of the CDR3 is 15 residues. Germline CDR1 reads KGHDR; CDR2 reads SFDVKD. CDR3 sequence reads: CAASDSSGILDTQYF. In DNA form, the CDR3 reads TGTGCCGCCAGTGATTCTAGTGGGATCTTGGATACGCAGTATTTT.

Regarding this clonotype: Mismatch with germline at one junction end may stem from a read error. This chain joins TRBV5-5 and TRBJ1-2, with D perhaps TRBD1 (5 bases). In germline, CDR1 is SGHKS, CDR2 YYEKEE (reference sequence). The length of the CDR3 is 13 residues. CDR3 sequence (DNA): TGTGCCACCAGCAGGGTTCCTAACTATGGCTACACCTTC. It codes for CATSRVPNYGYTF. Full variable domain (outside the CDR3, taken from reference TRBV5-5 and TRBJ1-2): DAGVTQSPTHLIKTRGQQVTLRCSPISGHKSVSWYQQVLGQGPQFIFQYYEKEERGRGNFPDRFSARQFPNYSSELNVNALLLGDSALYLCATSRVPNYGYTFGSGTRLTVV.

Points on this clonotype: One base away lies a much larger clone, so this may be a sequencing read error. V and J are TRBV20-1 and TRBJ2-7, with 10 nucleotides matching TRBD2. CDR1 and CDR2 from the germline V gene are DFQATT and SNEGSKA (reference sequence). The CDR3 sequence is 16 residues long. This CDR3 reads CCARDPSGSFTHEQYF. Written as DNA, the CDR3 is TGCTGTGCTAGAGACCCTAGCGGGAGCTTTACCCACGAGCAGTACTTC.

Concerning this clonotype itself: Mismatch with germline at one junction end may stem from a read error. The rearrangement links TRBV6-6 to TRBJ2-1; 9 bases fit TRBD1. Germline-derived CDR1 and CDR2 are MNHNY and SVGAGI (reference sequence). The CDR3 contains 15 residues. The CDR3 DNA is TGTGCAAGCAGAAAACGACAGGGGGGGAACAATGAGCAGTTCTTC. Protein: CASRKRQGGNNEQFF.

Turning to this clonotype: The conserved phenylalanine or tryptophan normally closing the CDR3 is absent here, so this likely arose from a read error. Because the CDR3's place on the DNA is in doubt, the DNA is left out and the CDR3 is given as listed by TCRdb. The chain uses TRBV11-2 and TRBJ2-5; TRBD1 was called by the table and not checked on the DNA. The CDR3 is 14 residues long, ends included. Germline V lookup: CDR1 SGHAT, CDR2 FQNNGV. The CDR3 here is CASSRNDRGGTQYS.

The sample holds a few counts of this clonotype. The junction departs from germline at one end; a sequencing error may be responsible. The V and J genes are TRBV6-2 or TRBV6-3 and TRBJ2-7, with TRBD1 as a possible D gene (6 bases). The germline V gene encodes CDR1 MNHEY and CDR2 SVGEGT. This CDR3 spans 15 amino acids. CDR3 region: CVSSSFLDSSYEQYF. The CDR3 DNA follows: TGTGTCAGCAGTTCGTTCCTGGACAGCTCCTATGAGCAGTACTTC.

As regards this clonotype: A much larger clone differs by one base, so this may be a read error. The gene calls are TRBV6-2 or TRBV6-3 and TRBJ2-3; D remains unclear. Germline lookup yields CDR1 MNHEY and CDR2 SVGEGT. CDR3 length: 14 amino acids. V was clipped by 2 bases and J by 2 bases, with 8 bases between them. CDR3 sequence reads: CASSYEQITDTQYF. For the CDR3, the DNA is TGTGCCAGCAGTTACGAGCAGATCACAGATACGCAGTATTTT.

The chain employs TRBV5-8 and TRBJ1-5; the match to TRBD1 covers 7 bases. Looked up from germline, CDR1 is SGHTS and CDR2 is YDEGEE. This CDR3 has 15 amino acids. The V gene end was trimmed by 4 bases and the J gene end by 6 bases; junction bases not matched to a gene: 10. CDR3 coding DNA: TGTGCCAGCAGCCTACTACTGACAGGGTTTCAGCCCCAGCATTTT. Residues: CASSLLLTGFQPQHF.

The J gene is TRBJ2-7, the V gene TRBV6-5; TRBD1 might be the D (5 bases). V gave up 2 bases and J gave up 6 bases, with 14 bases separating them. Per the germline V gene, CDR1 is MNHEY and CDR2 is SVGAGI. The CDR3 totals 14 residues. The CDR3 is CASSYLPDMGEQYF. CDR3 sequence (DNA): TGTGCCAGCAGTTACCTACCGGACATGGGCGAGCAGTACTTC.

As for this clonotype: The CDR3 does not close with the conserved phenylalanine or tryptophan, likely indicating a read error. The DNA is left out, because the CDR3 cannot be placed on it with certainty; the CDR3 is given as TCRdb lists it. This chain connects TRBV29-1 to TRBJ1-1; the listed D gene, TRBD1, was not tested against the DNA. The germline CDR1 and CDR2 sequences are SQVTM and ANQGSEA. The length of the CDR3 is 13 amino acids, counting both ends. CDR3 residues: CSARQDLNTEASS.

CDR3 protein: CASILEVSNSPLHF. In DNA form, the CDR3 reads TGTGCCAGTATCTTAGAAGTAAGTAATTCACCCCTCCACTTT. The V gene is TRBV11-2, the J gene TRBJ1-6; no clear D. V was cut by 9 bases and J by 6 bases, with 15 bases left in between. Germline lookup yields CDR1 SGHAT and CDR2 FQNNGV. This CDR3 is 14 amino acids long. Using reference TRBV11-2 and TRBJ1-6 for the parts outside the CDR3, the full variable domain is EAGVAQSPRYKIIEKRQSVAFWCNPISGHATLYWYQQILGQGPKLLIQFQNNGVVDDSQLPKDRFSAERLKGVDSTLKIQPAKLEDSAVYLCASILEVSNSPLHFGNGTRLTVT.

Notes on this clonotype: The junction differs from germline at one of its ends, possibly a read error. The gene calls are TRBV20-1 and TRBJ2-7, with 8 bases lining up with TRBD1. The germline gives CDR1 DFQATT, CDR2 SNEGSKA (reference sequence). The CDR3 totals 15 residues. The CDR3 nucleotides read TGCAGTACTAGAGATATGGGGACAGGTATCTACGATCAGTACTTC. It specifies CSTRDMGTGIYDQYF.

As regards this clonotype: It is likely a read error, because the conserved phenylalanine at the end of the CDR3 is missing. No DNA is shown, since the ends of the CDR3 on it are uncertain; the CDR3 is the one TCRdb lists. This rearrangement joins TRBV29-1 to TRBJ2-4; the table's D gene call, TRBD2, was not cross checked with the DNA. The CDR3 has 12 residues if both end residues are counted. Germline CDR1 SQVTM, CDR2 ANQGSEA. The CDR3 spells CSVTRGLNIQYL.

As concerns this clonotype: One end of the junction does not line up with germline, which may come from a read error. The J gene is TRBJ2-4, the V gene TRBV11-3; no firm D call. The length of the CDR3 is 13 residues. Germline CDR1 SGHNT, CDR2 YENEEA. CDR3 residues: CANSLNHPDIQYF. The DNA of the CDR3 is TGTGCCAACAGCTTGAACCATCCCGACATTCAGTACTTC.

About this clonotype: Since a much larger clone is just one base distant, this may be a read error. V and J are TRBV6-5 and TRBJ1-5; D is uncertain. The germline V gene has CDR1 MNHEY and CDR2 SVGAGI. This CDR3 is 13 amino acids long. CDR3 region: CASSFGRNQPQNF. The CDR3 DNA follows: TGTGCCAGCAGTTTCGGACGGAATCAGCCCCAGAATTTT.

Concerning this clonotype: No conserved phenylalanine or tryptophan is present at the end of the CDR3, so a read error is the likely explanation. No DNA is shown, since the ends of the CDR3 on it are uncertain; the CDR3 is the one TCRdb lists. The chain recombines TRBV28 with TRBJ2-5; the table calls TRBD1, which could not be checked here. CDR1 MDHEN and CDR2 SYDVKM come from the germline V gene. Inclusive of both ends, the CDR3 amounts to 15 amino acids. CDR3 sequence: CASSLGGKRTRDPVL.

The CDR3 DNA follows: TGTGCCAGCAGTCCCGCCGTGCAGGGAGGTCATATGCAGTATTTT. It specifies CASSPAVQGGHMQYF. The gene calls are TRBV11-3 and TRBJ2-3, with D possibly matching TRBD2 (6 bases). The CDR3 runs to 15 residues. CDR1 is SGHNT and CDR2 is YENEEA in the germline V gene. V was pared by 6 bases and J by 11 bases, with 24 bases between.

As to this clonotype: Given a much more abundant clone one base away, this may be a read error. J is TRBJ1-2 and V is TRBV29-1, with D unclear. Germline CDR1 SQVTM, CDR2 ANQGSEA. The ends were cut back, 4 bases at V and 6 bases at J, with 15 bases in the middle. CDR3 length: 13 residues. CDR3 protein: CSVVSTGNNGYTF. The CDR3, as DNA: TGCAGCGTTGTCAGTACTGGGAACAATGGCTACACCTTC.

CDR3 in DNA: TGTGCCAGCAGTTACCCCGACACGGATACGTACTATTTT. Its translation is CASSYPDTDTYYF. The gene calls are TRBV6-5 and TRBJ2-3; no firm D call. Germline V gene data show CDR1 as MNHEY and CDR2 as SVGAGI. V gave up 2 bases and J gave up 15 bases, with 18 bases separating them. This CDR3 is 13 amino acids long.

This clonotype was picked up a small number of times. The chain has TRBV28 and TRBJ1-2; 12 nucleotides align to TRBD1. Trimming removed 3 bases from V and 7 bases from J; junction bases left unmatched: 6. The CDR3 runs to 15 residues. The germline V gene has CDR1 MDHEN and CDR2 SYDVKM. As DNA, the CDR3 is TGTGCCAGCAGTTTTCTGGGACAGGGGGCGGGTGGCTACACCTTC. Residues: CASSFLGQGAGGYTF.

Comment on this clonotype: A junction end diverges from the germline sequence, so it may reflect a read error. The CDR3 DNA sequence: TGCAGTGTTGGAAATGAGCAGTTATTC. This encodes CSVGNEQLF. The chain links TRBV29-1 to TRBJ2-1; no definite D call. The CDR3 is 9 amino acids. In germline, CDR1 is SQVTM, CDR2 ANQGSEA.

This clonotype appeared once. In DNA, the CDR3 is TGCCCTGCTAGAGATTTCCGCCCGGGGAATGAGCAGTTCTTC. It yields the protein CPARDFRPGNEQFF. The chain joins TRBV20-1 to TRBJ2-1; D might be TRBD2 (5 bases). Looked up from germline, CDR1 is DFQATT and CDR2 is SNEGSKA (reference sequence). There are 14 residues in the CDR3.